A single sample is the source of the 21 T cell receptor beta chains below, sequenced in a study of blood T cell repertoires in COVID-19. Only in-frame clones appear in the TCRdb table, and some are missing; sequencing was by immunoSEQ multiplex PCR. Found here are 410,000 or so clones, about 89% of them singletons; the top ten hold roughly 1.6%. The sequenced material came from peripheral blood. The receptors derive from a middle-aged woman with COVID-19, enrolled during active disease.

This rearrangement joins TRBV30 to TRBJ2-7, with D tentatively TRBD1 (5 bases). Deletions cut 1 base from V and 7 bases from J, with 17 bases between. CDR3 length equals 14 residues. Germline CDR1 is GTSNPN and CDR2 is SVGIG (reference sequence). CDR3 loop: CAWSALVGVAEQYF. The CDR3 DNA reads TGTGCCTGGAGTGCTTTGGTAGGGGTCGCGGAGCAGTACTTC.

The V and J genes are TRBV6-1 and TRBJ1-3; possible D gene TRBD1, 6 bases. Trimming shortened V by 3 bases and J by 1 base, and 7 bases separated the two germline ends. This CDR3 region has 14 residues. Germline-derived CDR1 and CDR2 are MNHNS and SASEGT. CDR3 bases: TGTGCCAGCAGTGAGCAGGGGTCTGGAAACACCATATATTTT. Translating gives CASSEQGSGNTIYF.

Comment on this clone: Within the sample, other DNA sequences also encode this same CDR3. The V and J genes are TRBV7-8 and TRBJ1-5; 10 bases fit TRBD1. CDR3 length equals 14 residues. Germline CDR1 SGHVS, CDR2 FQNEAQ. The J segment lost 7 bases and the V segment lost 3 bases, leaving 3 bases of the junction unmatched. The CDR3 nucleotides are TGTGCCAGCAGCTTGGGACAGGGGAGCCAGCCCCAGCATTTT. This codes for CASSLGQGSQPQHF.

The CDR3 loop is CSASLIGAGNTEAFF. In DNA, the CDR3 is TGCAGTGCTAGTCTGATTGGGGCAGGGAACACTGAAGCTTTCTTT. The chain couples TRBV20-1 to TRBJ1-1, with D possibly matching TRBD1 (5 bases). V was cut by 3 bases and J by 1 base, with 15 bases left in between. The CDR3 extends over 15 amino acids. Germline CDR1 and CDR2: DFQATT and SNEGSKA (reference sequence).

The chain employs TRBV4-1 and TRBJ1-6; 7 nucleotides match TRBD1. With 4 bases clipped from V and 9 bases from J, the junction kept 12 bases outside the gene matches. Germline CDR1 and CDR2: MGHRA and YSYEKL. The CDR3 is 16 amino acids. The CDR3 is CASSLGGQGDGSPLHF. CDR3 DNA: TGCGCCAGCAGCCTCGGTGGGCAGGGGGATGGTTCACCCCTCCACTTT.

The V and J genes are TRBV2 and TRBJ2-7; the D gene is possibly TRBD1 (6 bases). The CDR3 runs 14 residues. CDR1 is SNHLY, CDR2 FYNNEI, per germline. V was clipped by 4 bases and J by 5 bases, with 15 bases between them. The CDR3 DNA follows: TGTGCCAGCAGTGTGTCACAGGGTTTCGACGAGCAGTACTTC. Encoded protein: CASSVSQGFDEQYF.

This sequence joins TRBV24-1 and TRBJ2-2, with D possibly matching TRBD2 (7 bases). V was cut by 2 bases and J by 4 bases, with 19 bases left in between. This CDR3 has 18 residues. Germline-derived CDR1 and CDR2 are KGHDR and SFDVKD. CDR3: CATSDSGGARAGTGELFF. CDR3 DNA sequence: TGTGCCACCAGTGATTCGGGGGGCGCTCGGGCGGGCACCGGGGAGCTGTTTTTT.

V and J are TRBV5-8 and TRBJ1-2, with 9 nucleotides matching TRBD1. V dropped 3 bases and J dropped 4; count of bases not matched to a gene: 7. This CDR3 has 15 residues. Looked up from germline, CDR1 is SGHTS and CDR2 is YDEGEE. CDR3: CASSSQGTGIYGYTF. CDR3 bases: TGTGCCAGCAGCTCACAGGGGACAGGGATCTATGGCTACACCTTC.

This clone has more than one count but fewer than ten. The V call is TRBV12-3 or TRBV12-4, the J call TRBJ1-1; D is possibly TRBD1 (6 bases). The CDR3 is 13 residues long. The V end was cut by 6 bases, the J end by 0 bases, with 8 bases between. The CDR3 loop reads CASRYRVNTEAFF. CDR3 coding DNA: TGTGCCAGCAGATACAGGGTGAACACTGAAGCTTTCTTT.

The chain has TRBV7-9 and TRBJ2-1; no definite D call. Per germline, CDR1 SEHNR and CDR2 FQNEAQ (reference sequence). This CDR3 has 16 residues. Trimming removed 4 bases from V and 7 bases from J, with 20 bases in between. CDR3: CASSWPVSAKGNEQFF. Written as DNA, the CDR3 is TGTGCCAGCAGCTGGCCCGTGAGCGCCAAAGGTAATGAGCAGTTCTTC. Combining the CDR3 with reference TRBV7-9 and TRBJ2-1 gives the whole variable domain DTGVSQNPRHKITKRGQNVTFRCDPISEHNRLYWYRQTLGQGPEFLTYFQNEAQLEKSRLLSDRFSAERPKGSFSTLEIQRTEQGDSAMYLCASSWPVSAKGNEQFFGPGTRLTVL.

This rearrangement joins TRBV23-1 to TRBJ2-3; D is unresolved. Being an ORF, TRBV23-1 has a function that is uncertain. V lost 3 bases, J lost 1 base, and 26 bases lay in between. The CDR3 contains 20 residues. The CDR3 spells CASSQVDTIRDGERTDTQYF. The CDR3 nucleotides are TGCGCCAGCAGTCAGGTAGATACCATTCGTGACGGAGAGCGCACAGATACGCAGTATTTT.

This clone appeared a few times. V and J are TRBV9 and TRBJ1-2, with D possibly TRBD1 on 6 matching bases. Trimming cost V 0 bases and J 4 bases, with 10 bases left between them. The CDR3 is made up of 14 amino acids. Germline V gives CDR1 SGDLS, CDR2 YYNGEE. The CDR3 is CASSVEGGFYGYTF. CDR3 nucleotide sequence: TGTGCCAGCAGCGTAGAGGGGGGGTTCTATGGCTACACCTTC.

The rearrangement links TRBV28 to TRBJ1-5; 7 nucleotides agree with TRBD1. The CDR3 sequence is 17 residues long. CDR1 is MDHEN and CDR2 is SYDVKM in the germline V gene. The V segment lost 3 bases and the J segment 0 bases; nucleotides outside the gene matches: 8. CDR3 region: CASSFPLGQNSNQPQHF. DNA of the CDR3: TGTGCCAGCAGTTTTCCTCTGGGACAGAATAGCAATCAGCCCCAGCATTTT. The variable domain in full, completed from reference TRBV28 and TRBJ1-5, reads DVKVTQSSRYLVKRTGEKVFLECVQDMDHENMFWYRQDPGLGLRLIYFSYDVKMKEKGDIPEGYSVSREKKERFSLILESASTNQTSMYLCASSFPLGQNSNQPQHFGDGTRLSIL.

This clone was seen only once. J is TRBJ2-7 and V is TRBV28, with a tentative D call TRBD1 (6 bases). V lost 4 bases and J lost 3, with 13 bases in between. This CDR3 has 14 amino acids. The germline V gene has CDR1 MDHEN and CDR2 SYDVKM. As DNA, the CDR3 is TGTGCCAGCAGTTCCCCCGGACAGTTCTACGAGCAGTACTTC. It translates to CASSSPGQFYEQYF.

The chain recombines TRBV19 with TRBJ2-2; tentative D call: TRBD1 (5 bases). Trimming removed 4 bases from V and 7 bases from J, with 22 bases in between. CDR3 length: 17 amino acids. Germline CDR1 is LNHDA and CDR2 is SQIVND (reference sequence). CDR3 nucleotide sequence: TGTGCCAGTAGTACCCACCTCCCTTCAGGGTTGGGCGGGGAGCTGTTTTTT. Its translation: CASSTHLPSGLGGELFF.

The genes are TRBV19 and TRBJ1-2, with TRBD1 matching over 7 bases. Losses at the gene ends were 3 bases for V and 6 bases for J; bases not matched to a gene: 10. This CDR3 is 15 amino acids long. CDR1 and CDR2 (germline): LNHDA, SQIVND (reference sequence). The CDR3 DNA follows: TGTGCCAGTAGTATCGCAGGGGGGATTGGGAATGGCTACACCTTC. Amino acids: CASSIAGGIGNGYTF. The complete variable domain, with remaining parts taken from reference TRBV19 and TRBJ1-2, reads DGGITQSPKYLFRKEGQNVTLSCEQNLNHDAMYWYRQDPGQGLRLIYYSQIVNDFQKGDIAEGYSVSREKKESFPLTVTSAQKNPTAFYLCASSIAGGIGNGYTFGSGTRLTVV.

This rearrangement joins TRBV28 to TRBJ2-1, with 9 nucleotides matching TRBD2. Unmatched junction bases numbered 5, after V lost 3 bases and J lost 2 bases. CDR1 is MDHEN and CDR2 is SYDVKM in the germline V gene. CDR3 length: 16 amino acids. CDR3 loop: CASSLSGGPTYNEQFF. In nucleotides, the CDR3 is TGTGCCAGCAGTTTGAGCGGGGGGCCCACCTACAATGAGCAGTTCTTC.

The chain employs TRBV7-9 and TRBJ1-5; D gene ambiguous. CDR3 size: 13 residues. V was clipped by 2 bases and J by 4 bases, with 6 bases between them. CDR1 and CDR2 (germline): SEHNR, FQNEAQ (reference sequence). The DNA of the CDR3 is TGTGCCAGCAGCTTAACAGAGAATCAGCCCCAGCATTTT. Amino acid sequence: CASSLTENQPQHF.

This clone came up a few times. This chain connects TRBV30 to TRBJ1-3, with D uncertain. CDR1 is GTSNPN and CDR2 is SVGIG in the germline V gene (reference sequence). V shed 4 bases and J shed 0 bases, with 10 bases lying between them. This CDR3 has 14 residues. CDR3 sequence (DNA): TGTGCCTGGAAGAGAGGGAACTCTGGAAACACCATATATTTT. Translation gives CAWKRGNSGNTIYF. Full variable domain (remainder filled in from reference TRBV30 and TRBJ1-3): SQTIHQWPATLVQPVGSPLSLECTVEGTSNPNLYWYRQAAGRGLQLLFYSVGIGQISSEVPQNLSASRPQDRQFILSSKKLLLSDSGFYLCAWKRGNSGNTIYFGEGSWLTVV.

The rearrangement joins TRBV7-3 to TRBJ1-3; no firm D call. Germline CDR1 reads SGHTA; CDR2 reads FQGTGA. The length of the CDR3 is 14 residues. V lost 2 bases and J 3 bases, leaving 8 bases between the germline ends. The CDR3 bases are TGTGCCAGCAGCTTAGCGGCGGATGGAAACACCATATATTTT. Its translation: CASSLAADGNTIYF. The variable domain in full, with the rest retrieved from reference TRBV7-3 and TRBJ1-3, is GAGVSQTPSNKVTEKGKYVELRCDPISGHTALYWYRQSLGQGPEFLIYFQGTGAADDSGLPNDRFFAVRPEGSVSTLKIQRTERGDSAVYLCASSLAADGNTIYFGEGSWLTVV.

The chain links TRBV6-5 to TRBJ2-7; D unresolved. The CDR3 runs to 15 residues. The V end lost 7 bases, the J end lost 2 bases, and 18 bases lay between the germline ends. Germline assignment: CDR1 MNHEY and CDR2 SVGAGI. The CDR3 region is CASIQDITKTYEQYF. The CDR3 nucleotides are TGTGCCAGCATCCAAGACATTACCAAAACCTACGAGCAGTACTTC.